Here is one TCR beta chain with its context. Its antigen is unidentified. Amplification of TCR beta CDR3 regions used RNA as the template. HTBI primers were used for first-round RT-PCR of the TCR CDR3. Each CDR3 protein is one row after TCRdb ran MiXCR on the multiplex PCR reads. The sample comprises 500,000 to 600,000 distinct CDR3 sequences, around 46% of which are singletons, and around 7.7% rests with the top ten. This sample was taken from a study of T cells in Graves' hyperthyroidism and ophthalmopathy. Study-wide results and limits: The model made its ophthalmopathy prediction, and onset followed a median approximately 7 months later.

When ophthalmopathy did not progress within 18 months, Graves' hyperthyroidism was considered stable. Exclusion followed for patients with uncontrolled infection, other autoimmune disease, pregnancy or lactation. Used for diagnoses were clinical symptoms, serum thyroxine and TRAb, thyroid ultrasound and orbital computed tomography. This CDR3 contains 13 residues. Per germline, CDR1 SQVTM and CDR2 ANQGSEA. Trimming removed 8 bases at V and 2 bases at J, with 16 bases between. The specimen sequenced was peripheral blood or thyroid tissue (not recorded which). V gene TRBV29-1 combines with J gene TRBJ2-7; D perhaps matches TRBD2 (5 bases). The sequence was collected from a woman between 18 and 29 years old with Graves' hyperthyroidism. CDR3 sequence reads: CSLGVDGTYEQYF. The CDR3 DNA reads as TGCAGCTTGGGAGTGGACGGAACCTACGAGCAGTACTTC.